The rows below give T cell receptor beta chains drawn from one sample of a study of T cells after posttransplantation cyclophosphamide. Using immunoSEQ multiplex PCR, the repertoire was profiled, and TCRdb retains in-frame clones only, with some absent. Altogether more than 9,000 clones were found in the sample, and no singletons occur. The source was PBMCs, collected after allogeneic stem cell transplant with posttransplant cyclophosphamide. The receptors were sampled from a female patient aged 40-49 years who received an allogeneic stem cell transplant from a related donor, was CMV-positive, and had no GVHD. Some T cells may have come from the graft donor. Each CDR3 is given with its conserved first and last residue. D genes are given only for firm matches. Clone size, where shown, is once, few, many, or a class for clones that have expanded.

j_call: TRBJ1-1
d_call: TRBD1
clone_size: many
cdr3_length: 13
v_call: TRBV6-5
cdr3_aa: CASRDRVIGEAFF
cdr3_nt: TGTGCCAGCAGGGACAGGGTGATTGGTGAAGCTTTCTTT

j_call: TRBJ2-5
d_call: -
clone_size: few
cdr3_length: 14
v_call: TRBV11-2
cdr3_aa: CASSLPRIQETQYF
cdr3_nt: TGTGCCAGCAGCTTACCCAGAATTCAAGAGACCCAGTACTTC

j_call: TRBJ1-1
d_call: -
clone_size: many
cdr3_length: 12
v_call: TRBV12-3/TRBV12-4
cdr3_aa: CASRQTNTEAFF
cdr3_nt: TGTGCCAGCAGACAGACGAACACTGAAGCTTTCTTT

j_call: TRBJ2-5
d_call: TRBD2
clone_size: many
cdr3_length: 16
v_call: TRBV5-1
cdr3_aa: CASSLRLAGAGETQYF
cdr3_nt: TGCGCCAGCAGCTTGCGGCTAGCGGGGGCCGGAGAGACCCAGTACTTC

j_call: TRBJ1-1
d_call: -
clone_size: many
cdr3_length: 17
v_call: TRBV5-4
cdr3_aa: CASSQPQGVGGGTEAFF
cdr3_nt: TGTGCCAGCAGCCAACCCCAAGGGGTAGGGGGAGGCACTGAAGCTTTCTTT

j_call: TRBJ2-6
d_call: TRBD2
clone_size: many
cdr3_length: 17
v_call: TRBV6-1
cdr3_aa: CASSEGGGLSGANVLTF
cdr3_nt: TGTGCCAGCAGTGAAGGCGGGGGGCTCTCTGGGGCCAACGTCCTGACTTTC

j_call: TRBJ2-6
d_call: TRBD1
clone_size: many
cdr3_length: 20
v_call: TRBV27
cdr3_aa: CASSTPPGTGANSGANVLTF
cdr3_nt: TGTGCCAGCAGTACACCCCCCGGGACAGGGGCGAACTCTGGGGCCAACGTCCTGACTTTC

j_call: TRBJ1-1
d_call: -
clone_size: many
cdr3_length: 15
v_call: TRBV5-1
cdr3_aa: CASSPSPSANTEAFF
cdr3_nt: TGCGCCAGCAGCCCAAGCCCCAGCGCAAACACTGAAGCTTTCTTT

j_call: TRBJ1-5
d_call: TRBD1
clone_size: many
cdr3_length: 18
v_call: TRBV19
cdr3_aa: CASKGQGARGGGNQPQHF
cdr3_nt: TGTGCCAGTAAAGGACAGGGGGCGCGAGGGGGTGGCAATCAGCCCCAGCATTTT

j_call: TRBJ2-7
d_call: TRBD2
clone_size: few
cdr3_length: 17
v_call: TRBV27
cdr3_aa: CASSPGGWYPSGGEQYF
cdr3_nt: TGTGCCAGCAGTCCCGGGGGGTGGTACCCTTCCGGAGGCGAGCAGTACTTC

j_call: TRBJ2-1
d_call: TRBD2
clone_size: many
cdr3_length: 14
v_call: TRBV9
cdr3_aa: CASKGGGAQGEQFF
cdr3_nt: TGTGCCAGCAAGGGCGGGGGGGCGCAGGGTGAGCAGTTCTTC

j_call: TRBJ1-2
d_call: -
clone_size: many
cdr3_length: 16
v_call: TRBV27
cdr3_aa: CASSLKGGSVPYGYTF
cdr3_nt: TGTGCCAGCAGTTTAAAGGGGGGGTCCGTACCTTATGGCTACACCTTC

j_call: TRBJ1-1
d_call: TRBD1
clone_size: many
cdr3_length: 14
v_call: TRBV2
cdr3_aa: CAITGTGQATEAFF
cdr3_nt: TGTGCCATCACCGGGACAGGGCAGGCCACTGAAGCTTTCTTT

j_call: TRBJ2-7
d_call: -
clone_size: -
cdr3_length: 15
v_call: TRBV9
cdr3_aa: CVFSFKQETAYEQYF
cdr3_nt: TGTGTCTTCAGCTTCAAGCAGGAGACGGCATACGAGCAGTACTTC

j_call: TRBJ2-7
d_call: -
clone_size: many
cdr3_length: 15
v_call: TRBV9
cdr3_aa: CASSFGQGTAYEQYF
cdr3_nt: TGTGCCAGTAGCTTCGGGCAGGGGACGGCCTACGAGCAGTACTTC

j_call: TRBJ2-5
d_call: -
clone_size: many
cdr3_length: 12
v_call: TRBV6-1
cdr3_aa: CASSPGSETQYF
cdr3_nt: TGTGCCAGCAGTCCAGGGTCGGAGACCCAGTACTTC

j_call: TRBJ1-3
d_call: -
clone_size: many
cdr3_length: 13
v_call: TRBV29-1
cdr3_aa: CSVDGGSGNTIYF
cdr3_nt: TGCAGCGTTGATGGAGGGTCAGGAAACACCATATATTTT

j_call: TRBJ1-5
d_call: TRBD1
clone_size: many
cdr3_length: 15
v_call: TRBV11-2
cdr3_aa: CASSPGQYSNQPQHF
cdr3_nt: TGTGCCAGCAGCCCGGGACAGTATAGCAATCAGCCCCAGCATTTT

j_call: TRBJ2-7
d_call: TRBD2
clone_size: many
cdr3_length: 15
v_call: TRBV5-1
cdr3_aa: CASSETTGGYYEQYF
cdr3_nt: TGCGCCAGCAGCGAGACTACGGGAGGCTACTACGAGCAGTACTTC

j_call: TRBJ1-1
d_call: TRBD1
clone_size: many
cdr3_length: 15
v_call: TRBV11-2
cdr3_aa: CASSLVQGASAEAFF
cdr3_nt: TGTGCCAGCAGCTTAGTCCAGGGGGCGTCGGCTGAAGCTTTCTTT

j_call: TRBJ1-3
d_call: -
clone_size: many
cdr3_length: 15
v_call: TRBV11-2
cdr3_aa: CASSSLPRQGNTIYF
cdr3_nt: TGTGCCAGCAGCTCACTCCCTCGACAGGGAAACACCATATATTTT

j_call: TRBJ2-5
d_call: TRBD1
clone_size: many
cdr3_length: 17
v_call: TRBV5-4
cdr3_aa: CASSFSGTVLPQETQYF
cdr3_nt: TGTGCCAGCAGCTTTTCCGGGACAGTGCTGCCCCAAGAGACCCAGTACTTC

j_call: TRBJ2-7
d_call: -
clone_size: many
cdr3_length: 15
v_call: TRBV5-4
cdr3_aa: CASRLANRAPDEQYF
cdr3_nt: TGTGCCAGCAGACTAGCGAACAGGGCCCCCGACGAGCAGTACTTC

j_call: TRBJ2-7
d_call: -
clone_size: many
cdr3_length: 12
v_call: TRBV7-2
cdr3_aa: CASSQQGYEQYF
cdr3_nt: TGTGCCAGCAGCCAGCAGGGGTACGAGCAGTACTTC

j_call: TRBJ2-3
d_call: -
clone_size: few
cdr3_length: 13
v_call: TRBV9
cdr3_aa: CASTRGLTDTQYF
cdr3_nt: TGTGCCAGCACCCGCGGTCTCACAGATACGCAGTATTTT

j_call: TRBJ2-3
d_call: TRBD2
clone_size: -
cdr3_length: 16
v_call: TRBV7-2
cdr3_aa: CASSPGLAGGRGTQYF
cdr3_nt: TGTGCCAGCAGCCCCGGACTAGCGGGAGGGCGGGGTACGCAGTATTTT

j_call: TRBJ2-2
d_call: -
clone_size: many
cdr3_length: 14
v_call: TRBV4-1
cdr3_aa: CASSWDKYTGELFF
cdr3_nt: TGCGCCAGCAGCTGGGACAAATACACCGGGGAGCTGTTTTTT

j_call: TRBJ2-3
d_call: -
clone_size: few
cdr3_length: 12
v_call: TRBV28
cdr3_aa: CASSLSTDTQYF
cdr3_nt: TGTGCCAGCAGCCTTAGCACAGATACGCAGTATTTT

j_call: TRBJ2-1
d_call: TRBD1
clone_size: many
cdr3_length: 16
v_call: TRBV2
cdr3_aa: CASRDLDRGSYNEQFF
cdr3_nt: TGTGCCAGCAGAGATCTAGACAGGGGATCGTACAATGAGCAGTTCTTC

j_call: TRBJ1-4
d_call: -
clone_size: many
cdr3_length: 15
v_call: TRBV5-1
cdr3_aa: CASSPLEGGKEKLFF
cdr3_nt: TGCGCCAGCAGCCCTCTGGAGGGGGGGAAAGAAAAACTGTTTTTT

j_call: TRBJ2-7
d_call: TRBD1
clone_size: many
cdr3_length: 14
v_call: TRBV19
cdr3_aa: CASSRDRELQEQYF
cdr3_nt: TGTGCCAGTAGTCGGGACAGGGAATTACAAGAGCAGTACTTC

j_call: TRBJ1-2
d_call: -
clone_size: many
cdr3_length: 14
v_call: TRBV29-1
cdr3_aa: CSVGTRLEGYGYTF
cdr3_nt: TGCAGCGTTGGAACGCGTTTGGAGGGGTATGGCTACACCTTC

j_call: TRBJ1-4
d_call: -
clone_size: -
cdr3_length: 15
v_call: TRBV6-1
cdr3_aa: CASSGRQGGNEKLFF
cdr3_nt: TGTGCCAGCAGTGGCCGCCAGGGTGGAAATGAAAAACTGTTTTTT

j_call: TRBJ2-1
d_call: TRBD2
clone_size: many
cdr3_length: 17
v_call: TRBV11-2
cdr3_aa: CASSSNLLAGDYNEQFF
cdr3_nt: TGTGCCAGCAGCTCCAACCTACTAGCGGGGGACTACAATGAGCAGTTCTTC

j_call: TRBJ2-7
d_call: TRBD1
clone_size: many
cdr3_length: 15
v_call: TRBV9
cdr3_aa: CASRRRTGPVTEQYF
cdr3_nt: TGTGCCAGCCGCCGGCGGACAGGGCCCGTCACCGAGCAGTACTTC

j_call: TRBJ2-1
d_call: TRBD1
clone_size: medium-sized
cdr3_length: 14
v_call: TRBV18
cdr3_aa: CASSPTGAVDEQFF
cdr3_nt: TGTGCCAGCTCGCCGACAGGGGCAGTAGATGAGCAGTTCTTC

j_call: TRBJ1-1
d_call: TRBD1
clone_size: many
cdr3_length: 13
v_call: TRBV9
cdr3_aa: CASNLGQGAEAFF
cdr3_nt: TGTGCCAGCAACCTAGGACAGGGAGCTGAAGCTTTCTTT

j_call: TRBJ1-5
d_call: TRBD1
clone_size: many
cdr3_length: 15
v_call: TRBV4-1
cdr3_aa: CASSLRRDSYQPQHF
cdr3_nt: TGCGCCAGCAGCCTTCGCCGGGACAGCTATCAGCCCCAGCATTTT

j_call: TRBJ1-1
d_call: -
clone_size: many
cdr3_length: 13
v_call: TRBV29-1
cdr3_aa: CSVAPRVFTEAFF
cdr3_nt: TGCAGCGTTGCCCCCAGGGTTTTCACTGAAGCTTTCTTT

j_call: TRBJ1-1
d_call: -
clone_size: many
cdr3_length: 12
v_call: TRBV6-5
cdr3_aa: CASSYSSGGAFF
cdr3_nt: TGTGCCAGCAGTTACTCGAGCGGAGGGGCTTTCTTT

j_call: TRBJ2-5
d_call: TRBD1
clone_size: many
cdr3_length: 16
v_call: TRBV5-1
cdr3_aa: CASSLLVAGGKETQYF
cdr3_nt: TGCGCCAGCAGCTTGTTAGTGGCAGGGGGTAAAGAGACCCAGTACTTC

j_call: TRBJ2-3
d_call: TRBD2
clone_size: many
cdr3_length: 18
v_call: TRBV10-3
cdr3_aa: CAISESPGNAGGSDTQYF
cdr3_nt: TGTGCCATCAGTGAAAGCCCCGGGAATGCGGGGGGGTCCGATACGCAGTATTTT

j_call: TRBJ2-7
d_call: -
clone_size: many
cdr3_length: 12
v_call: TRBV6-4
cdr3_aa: CASSDDNYEQYF
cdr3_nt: TGTGCCAGCAGTGACGACAACTACGAGCAGTACTTC

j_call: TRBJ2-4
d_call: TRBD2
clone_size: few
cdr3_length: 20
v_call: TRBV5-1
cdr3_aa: CASTLTGTSGAWGAKNIQYF
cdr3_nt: TGCGCCAGCACCTTAACGGGGACTAGCGGGGCGTGGGGAGCCAAAAACATTCAGTACTTC

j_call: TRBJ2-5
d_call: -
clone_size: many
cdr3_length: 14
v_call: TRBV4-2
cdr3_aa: CASSQEGGEETQYF
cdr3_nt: TGTGCCAGCAGCCAAGAGGGCGGGGAAGAGACCCAGTACTTC

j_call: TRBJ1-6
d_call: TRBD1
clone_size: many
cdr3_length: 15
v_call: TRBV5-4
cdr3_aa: CASSRTGTGVSPLHF
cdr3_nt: TGTGCCAGCAGCAGGACAGGGACGGGAGTTTCACCCCTCCACTTT

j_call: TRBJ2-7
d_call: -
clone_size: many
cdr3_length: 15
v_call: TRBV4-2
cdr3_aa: CASSPRQDISYEQYF
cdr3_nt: TGTGCCAGCAGCCCCAGACAGGACATCTCCTACGAGCAGTACTTC

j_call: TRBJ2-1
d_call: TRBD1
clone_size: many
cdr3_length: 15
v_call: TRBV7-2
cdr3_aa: CASSLGQGEDNEQFF
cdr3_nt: TGTGCCAGCAGCTTAGGACAGGGAGAGGACAATGAGCAGTTCTTC

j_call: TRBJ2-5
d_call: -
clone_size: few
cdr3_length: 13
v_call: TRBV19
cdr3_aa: CASSGTGLETQYF
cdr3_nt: TGTGCCAGTAGTGGAACAGGGCTGGAGACCCAGTACTTC

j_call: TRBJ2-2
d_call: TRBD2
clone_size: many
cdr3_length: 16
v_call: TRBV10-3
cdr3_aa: CATGTSGGANTGELFF
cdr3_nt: TGTGCCACCGGGACTAGCGGGGGGGCGAACACCGGGGAGCTGTTTTTT

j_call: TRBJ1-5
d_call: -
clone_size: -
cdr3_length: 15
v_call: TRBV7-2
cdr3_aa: CASSLVQGGNQPQHF
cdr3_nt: TGTGCCAGCAGCTTAGTTCAGGGAGGGAATCAGCCCCAGCATTTT

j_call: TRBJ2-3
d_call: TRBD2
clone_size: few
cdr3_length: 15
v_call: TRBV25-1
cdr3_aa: CASSGLAGGGDTQYF
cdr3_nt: TGTGCCAGCAGCGGGCTAGCGGGGGGGGGAGATACGCAGTATTTT

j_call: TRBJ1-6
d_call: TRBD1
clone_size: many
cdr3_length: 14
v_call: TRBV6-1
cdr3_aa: CASNDRAGNSPLHF
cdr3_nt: TGTGCCAGCAACGACAGGGCGGGTAATTCACCCCTCCACTTT